This T cell receptor (beta chain) came from a study of cytomegalovirus exposure and HLA in healthy donors (dated by TCRdb to 2016 to 2017). Some background on the complete study: An earlier analysis of 587 of the donors reported about 300 Gb of sequence data and 117 million unique TCR beta sequences obtained from around 170 million T cells. In an earlier analysis of about 590 of the donors, high-throughput TCR beta sequencing was used to judge whether each TCR beta V gene segment behaved as functional or pseudogenic. Of the roughly 400 genotyped donors, 81% fell in the genetic ancestry cluster associated with self-reported Caucasian donors. The study was designed to test whether signatures of past pathogen exposure could be identified by cataloging public T cell receptors. Besides the first cohort of roughly 660 subjects, a separate validation cohort made up of roughly 120 different subjects was used. Typing coverage differed by locus: A, B, C, DRB1 and DQB1 were typed in roughly 620-630 donors, DQA1 in approximately 520, DPA1 in 600 to 610, and DPB1 in around 440. Genome-wide SNP genotypes for about 55% of the roughly 670 donors were used in a later genetic analysis, which treated that subset as a discovery cohort. Using immunosequencing, the study profiled T cell repertoires from some 670 subjects and related those repertoires to cytomegalovirus serostatus. Across approximately 400 genotyped donors of the cohort, an average of about 240,000 unique TCR beta nucleotide sequences per donor were sequenced, and roughly a sixth of those sequences were non-productive. To predict cytomegalovirus infection status, the study brought together high-throughput TCR immunosequencing, statistical association of individual TCRs with disease status, and machine learning. Every repertoire in the discovery cohort had been generated on one and the same sequencing platform. An early release that covered fewer than 750 HLA-typed donors contained around 330 gigabases of sequencing data and 75 million to 100 million unique TCR sequences. Roughly five DR-DQ haplotypes were treated as single units for association and clustering because of strong linkage in the cohort. Donor age, sex, ethnicity and CMV serostatus were collected together with the repertoire data. Both class I and class II loci were covered by HLA typing, at four-digit resolution. Rather than drawing on any new phenotypic data, the later analysis identified candidate immune exposures from TCR beta sequences and the way those sequences occurred across donors. In a later analysis, previously published TCR beta repertoires from 600 to 850 donors were re-analyzed and high-resolution HLA genotyping was added so that TCR occurrence patterns could be studied.

Including the terminal cysteine and phenylalanine, the CDR3 comprises 14 residues. Here the CDR3 DNA is all that survives: 42 bases in frame from base 1. Via the germline V gene, CDR1 is SGHVS and CDR2 FNYEAQ. Germline trimming amounts to 5 bases on V and 8 bases on J, with 10 as the count of junction bases outside the gene matches. Library construction relied on the immunoSEQ multiplex PCR assay. For the multiplex PCR, a mixture combining 60 forward primers for TCR Vbeta segments and 13 reverse primers for TCR Jbeta segments was used. The CDR3 region of rearranged TCR beta genes was amplified from genomic DNA by a multiplex PCR assay. The Illumina HiSeq System was used to sequence the amplified TCR beta libraries as 87-base-pair reads. The source study handled its data this way. A later analysis counted about 80 million unique TCR beta chains across the 640 or so repertoires, and about 10 million of these chains were shared by at least two donors. To remove PCR and sequencing errors, raw reads were error-corrected and collapsed into unique sequences using a nearest-neighbor algorithm that merged closely related sequences. CDR3 sequences were aligned to IMGT reference sequences to assign V, D and J gene segments. For a sequence to be retained, at least a six-nucleotide match to both a V gene segment and a J gene segment was required. Rearrangements were called productive when the CDR3 lacked stop codons and stayed in frame with V and J; all others were non-productive. CDR3 was defined according to IMGT convention as the region running from the second conserved V-encoded cysteine to the conserved J-encoded phenylalanine. The earlier analysis of 550 to 650 of the donors excluded any sequence lacking an unambiguous match to a single V gene segment. In an earlier analysis of 500 to 750 of the donors, V segments were called functional above 56.7% productive rearrangements and were called segregating when the between-donor standard deviation exceeded 5%. A statistical classification framework was built to diagnose cytomegalovirus status from the catalog of TCR beta chain sequences. A later analysis assigned V and J genes by comparing TCR nucleotide sequences with IMGT/GENE-DB human TR gene sequences. In a later analysis, CDR3 sequences and most-parsimonious VDJ recombination scenarios were assigned using the TCRdist pipeline. In a later analysis, every TCR beta chain was defined by the combination of its CDR3 amino acid sequence and its V-gene family, and reads without a unique V-gene family were dropped. As a way to deal with suspected cross-contamination and a sequencing artifact, a later analysis dropped 450 to 600 nucleotide sequences that were highly shared and had low generation probability. In a later analysis, a clonal expansion index for each public chain was calculated from normalized within-repertoire ranks of inferred template counts. In a later analysis, generation probabilities were computed using a VDJ recombination model fitted to out-of-frame rearrangements, and the results were checked against IGoR. A later analysis scored TCR-TCR, TCR-HLA and TCR-CMV co-occurrence with hypergeometric tests, applying a repertoire-size bias correction to TCR pairs. A later analysis estimated false discovery rates by permuting HLA or CMV assignments 20 times. In a later analysis, co-occurring TCRs were grouped using DBSCAN, and TCRdist sequence similarity was added for clustering within HLA-allele-positive subsets. Co-occurrence clustering excluded repertoires with fewer than 30,000 or more than 120,000 public chains, plus five with anomalous nucleotide sharing. TCRdb carries this immuneACCESS record with in-frame sequences only. Its versions omit some clonotypes, under half of them owing to an unresolved V gene in the studies checked, with the rest unexplained. The V and J calls and clone size were taken over from that table, and D and trimming were inferred from the DNA. In this sample the table shows some 200,000 clones, approximately 83% of which occur a single time. The ten largest clones take up roughly 0.75% of the sample.

Overall study results and their limits: According to the authors, the approach could potentially be generalized to other disease states and immunological phenotypes. Because some donors lacked HLA typing at each locus, the association tests relied only on the typed subset. A later analysis found that TCR association rates varied across HLA loci, with DRB1 alleles showing the most associated TCRs and HLA-C alleles the fewest. The only immune exposure information available for the cohort was CMV serostatus. In a later analysis, some 17,000 TCR beta sequences were associated with specific HLA alleles at a false discovery rate of 0.05. A later analysis found that most CMV-associated TCR beta chains appeared HLA-restricted, with HLA associations seemingly driven largely by CMV exposure. Compared with the 666-donor mean, donors in an Asian-associated ancestry cluster had fewer N-insertions in productive TCRs, according to a later genetic analysis. Broadly in line with IMGT annotations, most TCR beta V segments showed up in productive rearrangements about 87% or about 30% of the time in an earlier analysis of 587 of the donors. A cluster of highly shared sequence variants was judged likely to represent a technical artifact of the sequencing pipeline. Linkage disequilibrium might explain the correlated functional status among segregating V segments, but an unknown experimental factor could not be ruled out. A later analysis found that HLA-associated TCR beta chains were more clonally expanded and had lower generation probabilities than equally common non-associated chains. Several of the top co-occurrence clusters appeared to be linked to parvovirus B19, influenza, CMV and Epstein-Barr virus, according to a later analysis. The study gave a list of 150 to 200 TCR beta chains associated with cytomegalovirus. The classifier was reported to diagnose cytomegalovirus status with high specificity and sensitivity in both the original cohort and the validation cohort. Only TCR beta chains were sequenced in this cohort, and the absence of alpha or paired-chain data limited detectable features. Because counts were too low, about 17 rarely observed V segments, including chromosome 9 orphons, were excluded from the earlier analysis of 500 to 700 of the donors. Three of the identified cytomegalovirus-associated TCR beta chains were confirmed in vitro to be specific for cytomegalovirus antigens. A later genetic analysis associated a missense DCLRE1C variant with V-gene and J-gene trimming of TCR beta chains, and an independent cohort replicated the association. Assigning TCR associations to individual alleles was difficult when HLA alleles, especially DR and DQ, strongly co-occurred. Sequencing depth was assumed to be roughly uniform across donors in the presence/absence analyses, though that assumption may not hold. A further reported finding was that TCR beta sequences accurately predicted the HLA-A and HLA-B alleles for most subjects in the first cohort. Some IMGT-functional V segments, including TRBV6-2 and TRBV6-3, could not be distinguished by the 87-base-pair reads and were therefore excluded. While some public TCRs were present in many individuals, most TCR sequences turned up only very rarely across donors.

With regard to this clone: Its binding antigen is unknown. No much larger clone is present one base from it, and per-base qualities are unavailable.

The cohort comprised under 700 healthy bone marrow donors. At the time of sampling, every cohort member was nominally healthy, though immune exposures that went unrecorded were likely present. The donor tested CMV seronegative, placing the donor among the 350 or so seronegative members of the cohort. Each donor provided a peripheral blood sample, and peripheral blood mononuclear cells were used for TCR beta sequencing. Genomic DNA extraction from the blood cell samples was performed with the Qiagen DNeasy Blood Extraction Kit. The sequencing input was PBMCs. This clonotype was obtained from a boy aged 2-15 years in good health and CMV-seronegative. The sequence is built from TRBV7-6 and TRBJ1-2; 8 central nucleotides agree with TRBD1. The CDR3 protein is CASSAGQGAWGYTF. The nucleotide sequence is TGTGCCAGCAGCGCGGGGCAGGGGGCTTGGGGCTACACCTTC.